The 21 T cell receptor beta chains below all came from one sample that was sequenced in a study of blood T cell repertoires in COVID-19 (TCRdb year 2020). Libraries were built with the immunoSEQ multiplex PCR assay. Not all clones reach the TCRdb copy of this immuneACCESS table, which keeps in-frame sequences only. Checked studies attribute under half of the gap to unresolved V genes and leave the rest unexplained. For this sample there are hundreds of thousands of clones; 70% to 90% appear just once. Clones ranked in the top ten supply approximately 0.7% of the sample. The sequenced material came from peripheral blood. Receptor source: a man aged 35 to 55 with acute or convalescent COVID-19.

V gene TRBV28 combines with J gene TRBJ2-3; TRBD1 is a possible D gene (5 bases). The CDR3 is 17 amino acids. Germline CDR1 reads MDHEN; CDR2 reads SYDVKM. V lost 5 bases and J 1 base, leaving 19 bases between the germline ends. The CDR3 sequence is CASSPFGSEGGTDTQYF. The CDR3 nucleotides are TGTGCCAGCAGTCCGTTCGGAAGCGAAGGGGGCACAGATACGCAGTATTTT. The full variable domain, with the rest looked up from reference TRBV28 and TRBJ2-3, is DVKVTQSSRYLVKRTGEKVFLECVQDMDHENMFWYRQDPGLGLRLIYFSYDVKMKEKGDIPEGYSVSREKKERFSLILESASTNQTSMYLCASSPFGSEGGTDTQYFGPGTRLTVL.

This rearrangement joins TRBV7-2 to TRBJ1-2; 8 bases match TRBD1. This CDR3 has 12 amino acids. Germline values: CDR1 SGHTA, CDR2 FQGNSA. After removal of 3 bases from V and 7 bases from J, the junction contained 1 base not matched to a gene. CDR3 DNA: TGTGCCAGCAGCTTCGGACAGGGTGGCTACACCTTC. Amino acid sequence: CASSFGQGGYTF.

V and J are TRBV29-1 and TRBJ2-7; 9 nucleotides line up with TRBD2. With V trimmed by 2 bases and J by 7 bases, 12 bases remained unmatched. Germline CDR1 and CDR2: SQVTM and ANQGSEA. CDR3 length: 15 residues. CDR3 nucleotides: TGCAGCGTTGAAACGGGGGTAGCGGGAGAATGGGAGCAGTACTTC. Protein sequence: CSVETGVAGEWEQYF.

The gene calls are TRBV27 and TRBJ1-1; D remains unclear. Germline values: CDR1 MNHEY, CDR2 SMNVEV (reference sequence). CDR3 length equals 13 residues. The germline V and J ends were trimmed by 2 bases and 3 bases, with 7 bases remaining between them. The DNA of the CDR3 is TGTGCCAGCAGTTTAAGAGAACACACTGAAGCTTTCTTT. This codes for CASSLREHTEAFF.

In this sample, this clone turned up a few times. The chain combines TRBV7-9 with TRBJ1-2; D gene uncertain. There are 13 residues in the CDR3. Germline values: CDR1 SEHNR, CDR2 FQNEAQ (reference sequence). Trimming removed 0 bases at V and 8 bases at J, with 10 bases between. The CDR3 reads CASSLAAAEGYTF. CDR3 nucleotide sequence: TGTGCCAGCAGCTTAGCGGCCGCGGAGGGCTACACCTTC.

The V gene is TRBV28, the J gene TRBJ2-7, with 7 bases fitting TRBD1. CDR1 MDHEN and CDR2 SYDVKM come from the germline V gene. The trim removed 8 bases at V and 3 bases at J, leaving 7 bases unmatched. The CDR3 covers 13 residues. CDR3 residues: CASGTSGGYEQYF. CDR3 sequence (DNA): TGTGCCAGCGGAACTTCAGGGGGCTACGAGCAGTACTTC.

V is TRBV7-2 and J is TRBJ2-7; 9 nucleotides align to TRBD2. The V gene end was trimmed by 3 bases and the J gene end by 3 bases; junction bases not matched to a gene: 6. The germline V gene encodes CDR1 SGHTA and CDR2 FQGNSA. The CDR3 loop spans 15 amino acids. The CDR3 sequence is CASSLGGGEFYEQYF. The CDR3 DNA reads TGTGCCAGCAGCTTGGGCGGGGGGGAATTCTACGAGCAGTACTTC.

This clone was seen once. An end of the junction differs from the germline gene, which may be a read error. The chain carries TRBV28 and TRBJ2-7; maybe TRBD2 (5 bases). Germline loops: CDR1 MDHEN, CDR2 SYDVKM. The CDR3 totals 16 residues. The CDR3 region has the DNA TGTGCCAGCAGTTCCGAGGAGCGGTATGTCTCCAACGAGCAGTACTTC. It codes for CASSSEERYVSNEQYF. Full variable domain (outside the CDR3, taken from reference TRBV28 and TRBJ2-7): DVKVTQSSRYLVKRTGEKVFLECVQDMDHENMFWYRQDPGLGLRLIYFSYDVKMKEKGDIPEGYSVSREKKERFSLILESASTNQTSMYLCASSSEERYVSNEQYFGPGTRLTVT.

This clone was found once. This chain uses TRBV24-1 with TRBJ2-2, with 9 bases lining up with TRBD1. After removal of 2 bases from V and 4 bases from J, the junction contained 7 bases not matched to a gene. Germline CDR1 KGHDR, CDR2 SFDVKD. The CDR3 is made up of 17 amino acids. CDR3 sequence reads: CATSDSPGQGVTGELFF. The CDR3, as DNA: TGTGCCACCAGTGATTCCCCGGGACAGGGTGTCACCGGGGAGCTGTTTTTT.

The chain employs TRBV5-1 and TRBJ2-1; 8 bases align to TRBD2. Germline CDR1 is SGHRS and CDR2 is YFSETQ. J was trimmed by 7 bases and V by 6 bases; bases with no gene match: 9. The CDR3 length is 14 residues. CDR3 nucleotide sequence: TGCGCCAGCACTCCGACTAGCGTCAGTAATGAGCAGTTCTTC. Amino acid sequence: CASTPTSVSNEQFF.

The chain recombines TRBV6-5 with TRBJ1-1; D is undetermined. V lost 6 bases to trimming and J lost 1 base, with 12 bases between them. Germline V CDR1 and CDR2: MNHEY, SVGAGI. The CDR3 is 14 residues long. CDR3: CASSSSKPNTEAFF. In DNA form, the CDR3 reads TGTGCCAGCAGCTCAAGCAAACCGAACACTGAAGCTTTCTTT.

The chain employs TRBV28 and TRBJ1-6, with D tentatively TRBD1 (5 bases). There are 16 residues in the CDR3. Trimming took 6 bases from V and 2 from J, leaving 14 bases between them. The germline V gene has CDR1 MDHEN and CDR2 SYDVKM. CDR3 protein: CASSQWGRAYNSPLHF. CDR3 DNA sequence: TGTGCCAGCAGCCAATGGGGCAGGGCCTATAATTCACCCCTCCACTTT.

The V gene is TRBV6-5, the J gene TRBJ1-1; D unclear. CDR1 MNHEY and CDR2 SVGAGI come from the germline V gene. The V gene lost 6 bases and the J gene lost 5 bases, with 13 bases spanning the gap. There are 13 residues in the CDR3. The CDR3 region is CASRPNSWTEAFF. The CDR3 DNA sequence: TGTGCCAGCAGACCTAATAGTTGGACTGAAGCTTTCTTT.

This clone was observed a handful of times. CDR3 protein: CATTTGGPYSNQPQHF. CDR3 nucleotide sequence: TGTGCCACCACAACAGGGGGCCCATATAGCAATCAGCCCCAGCATTTT. The chain combines TRBV15 with TRBJ1-5; 9 nucleotides line up with TRBD1. Germline assignment: CDR1 LNHNV and CDR2 YYDKDF (reference sequence). The CDR3 consists of 16 residues. V lost 7 bases, J lost 0 bases, and 7 bases stayed unmatched.

The chain recombines TRBV7-3 with TRBJ2-1; TRBD2 aligns across 9 bases. CDR1 is SGHTA, CDR2 FQGTGA, per germline. This CDR3 has 14 amino acids. Unmatched junction bases numbered 2, after V lost 4 bases and J lost 4 bases. As DNA, the CDR3 is TGTGCCAGCAGCTCTAGCGGGACGTACAATGAGCAGTTCTTC. It codes for CASSSSGTYNEQFF.

The chain couples TRBV19 to TRBJ1-5, with 11 positions matching TRBD1. V lost 6 bases to trimming and J lost 7 bases; unmatched junction nucleotides: 8. This CDR3 is built from 15 residues. Germline V gene sequence: CDR1 LNHDA, CDR2 SQIVND (reference sequence). Here the CDR3 reads CASSPGTGGRQPQHF. CDR3 in DNA: TGTGCCAGTAGCCCCGGGACAGGGGGTCGGCAGCCCCAGCATTTT.

The chain couples TRBV28 to TRBJ2-5; maybe TRBD1 (5 bases). This CDR3 contains 13 residues. Germline loops: CDR1 MDHEN, CDR2 SYDVKM. The ends were cut back, 5 bases at V and 3 bases at J, with 10 bases in the middle. DNA of the CDR3: TGTGCCAGCAGTGAGCAGGGTAAAGAGACCCAGTACTTC. Translation gives CASSEQGKETQYF. The complete variable domain, with remaining parts taken from reference TRBV28 and TRBJ2-5, reads DVKVTQSSRYLVKRTGEKVFLECVQDMDHENMFWYRQDPGLGLRLIYFSYDVKMKEKGDIPEGYSVSREKKERFSLILESASTNQTSMYLCASSEQGKETQYFGPGTRLLVL.

The chain is built from TRBV24-1 and TRBJ2-1, with 8 bases aligning to TRBD1. With V trimmed by 4 bases and J by 9 bases, 7 bases remained unmatched. CDR3 length equals 14 residues. Germline V gives CDR1 KGHDR, CDR2 SFDVKD. The CDR3 coding sequence is TGTGCCACCAGTGACTGGACAGGGTTCGGTGAGCAGTTCTTC. Its protein product is CATSDWTGFGEQFF.

This rearrangement joins TRBV29-1 to TRBJ2-7, with TRBD2 matching 11 bases. Germline V gene data show CDR1 as SQVTM and CDR2 as ANQGSEA. Trimming cost V 2 bases and J 3 bases; bases outside gene matches: 0. The CDR3 runs to 13 residues. The chain's CDR3 is CSVELAGGYEQYF. The CDR3, as DNA: TGCAGCGTTGAACTAGCGGGAGGCTACGAGCAGTACTTC.

This clone has only a few counts. This chain uses TRBV15 with TRBJ2-7; a weak D match, TRBD2 (6 bases). The CDR3 length is 15 residues. CDR1 and CDR2 (germline): LNHNV, YYDKDF (reference sequence). V dropped 0 bases and J dropped 5 bases, with 14 bases sitting between them. CDR3 sequence: CATSRDRGVGDEQYF. For the CDR3, the DNA is TGTGCCACCAGCAGAGATCGCGGGGTTGGCGACGAGCAGTACTTC. Filled out from reference TRBV15 and TRBJ2-7, the complete variable domain reads DAMVIQNPRYQVTQFGKPVTLSCSQTLNHNVMYWYQQKSSQAPKLLFHYYDKDFNNEADTPDNFQSRRPNTSFCFLDIRSPGLGDTAMYLCATSRDRGVGDEQYFGPGTRLTVT.

This chain links TRBV6-4 with TRBJ2-3; 7 positions agree with TRBD1. The CDR3 has 13 residues. Looked up from germline, CDR1 is MRHNA and CDR2 is SNTAGT. After removal of 8 bases from V and 2 bases from J, the junction contained 4 bases not matched to a gene. DNA for the CDR3: TGTGCCAGCCAGGGACAGCCCACAGATACGCAGTATTTT. It translates to CASQGQPTDTQYF.